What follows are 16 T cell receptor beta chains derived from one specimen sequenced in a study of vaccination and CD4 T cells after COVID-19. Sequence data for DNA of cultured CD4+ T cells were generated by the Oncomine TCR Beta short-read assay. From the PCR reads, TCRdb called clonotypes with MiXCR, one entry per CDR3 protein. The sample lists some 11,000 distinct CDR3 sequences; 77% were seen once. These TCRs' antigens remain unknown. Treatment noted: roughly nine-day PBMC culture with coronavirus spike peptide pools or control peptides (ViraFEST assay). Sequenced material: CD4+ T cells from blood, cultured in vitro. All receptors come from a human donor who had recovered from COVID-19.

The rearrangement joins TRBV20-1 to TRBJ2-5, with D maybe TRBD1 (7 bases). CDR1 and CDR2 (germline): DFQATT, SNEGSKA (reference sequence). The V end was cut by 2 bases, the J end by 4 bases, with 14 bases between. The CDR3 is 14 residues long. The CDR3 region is CSARSRGAGETQYF. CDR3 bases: TGCAGTGCTAGATCCAGGGGGGCTGGAGAGACCCAGTACTTC.

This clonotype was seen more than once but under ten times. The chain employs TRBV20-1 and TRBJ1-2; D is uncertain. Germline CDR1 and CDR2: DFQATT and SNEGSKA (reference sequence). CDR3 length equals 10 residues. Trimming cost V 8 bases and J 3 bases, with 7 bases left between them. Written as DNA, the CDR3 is TGCAGTTCCTTTCACTATGGCTACACCTTC. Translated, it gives CSSFHYGYTF.

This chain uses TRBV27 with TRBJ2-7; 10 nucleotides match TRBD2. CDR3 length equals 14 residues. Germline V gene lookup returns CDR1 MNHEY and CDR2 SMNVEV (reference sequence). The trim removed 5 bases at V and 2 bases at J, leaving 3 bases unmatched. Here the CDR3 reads CASSGGTSAYEQYF. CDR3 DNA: TGTGCCAGCAGTGGAGGGACTAGCGCCTACGAGCAGTACTTC.

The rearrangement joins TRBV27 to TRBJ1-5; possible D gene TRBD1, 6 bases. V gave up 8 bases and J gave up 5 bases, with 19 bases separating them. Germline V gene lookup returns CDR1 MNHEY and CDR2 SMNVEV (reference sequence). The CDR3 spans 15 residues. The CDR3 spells CASGTPGHPDQPQHF. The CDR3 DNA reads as TGTGCCAGCGGTACGCCGGGACACCCGGATCAGCCCCAGCATTTT.

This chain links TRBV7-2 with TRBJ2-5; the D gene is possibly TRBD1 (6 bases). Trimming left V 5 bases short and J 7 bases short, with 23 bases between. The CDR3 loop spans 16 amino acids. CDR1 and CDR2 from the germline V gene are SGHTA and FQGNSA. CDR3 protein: CASSLTPGPGVGTQYF. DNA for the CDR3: TGTGCCAGCAGCCTCACCCCGGGACCAGGGGTGGGGACCCAGTACTTC.

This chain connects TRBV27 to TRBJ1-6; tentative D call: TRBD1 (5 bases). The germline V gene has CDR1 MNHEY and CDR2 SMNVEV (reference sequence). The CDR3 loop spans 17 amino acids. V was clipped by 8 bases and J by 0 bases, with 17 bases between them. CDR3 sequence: CASRFSGRLSYNSPLHF. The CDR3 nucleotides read TGTGCCAGCCGCTTTTCAGGGAGACTCTCCTATAATTCACCCCTCCACTTT.

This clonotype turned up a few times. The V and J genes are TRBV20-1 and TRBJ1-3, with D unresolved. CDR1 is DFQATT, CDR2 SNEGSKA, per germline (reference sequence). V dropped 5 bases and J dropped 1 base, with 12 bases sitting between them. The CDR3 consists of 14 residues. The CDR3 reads CSASLSNSGNTIYF. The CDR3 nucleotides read TGCAGTGCTTCGCTGTCTAATTCTGGAAACACCATATATTTT.

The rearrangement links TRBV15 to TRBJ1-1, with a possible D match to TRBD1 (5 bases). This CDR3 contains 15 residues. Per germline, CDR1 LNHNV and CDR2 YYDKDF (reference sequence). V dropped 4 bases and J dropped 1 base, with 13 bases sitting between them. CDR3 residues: CATSMAPTGNTEAFF. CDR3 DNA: TGTGCCACCAGCATGGCCCCCACAGGGAACACTGAAGCTTTCTTT.

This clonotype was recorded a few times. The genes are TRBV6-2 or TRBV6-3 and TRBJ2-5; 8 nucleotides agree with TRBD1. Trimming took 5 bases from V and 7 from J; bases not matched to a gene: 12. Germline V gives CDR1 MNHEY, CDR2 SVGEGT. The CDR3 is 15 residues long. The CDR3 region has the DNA TGTGCCAGCAGTGCCTCCGGGACAGGCATGGGGACCCAGTACTTC. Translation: CASSASGTGMGTQYF.

The CDR3 loop reads CASSSPLRGIAIGELFF. CDR3 nucleotides: TGTGCCAGCAGTAGCCCACTCCGGGGAATAGCGATCGGGGAGCTGTTTTTT. V and J are TRBV2 and TRBJ2-2, with D tentatively TRBD2 (5 bases). The V and J ends lost 5 bases and 7 bases respectively, with 23 bases between them. Per the germline V gene, CDR1 is SNHLY and CDR2 is FYNNEI. The CDR3 consists of 17 residues. The variable domain in full, completed from reference TRBV2 and TRBJ2-2, reads EPEVTQTPSHQVTQMGQEVILRCVPISNHLYFYWYRQILGQKVEFLVSFYNNEISEKSEIFDDQFSVERPDGSNFTLKIRSTKLEDSAMYFCASSSPLRGIAIGELFFGEGSRLTVL.

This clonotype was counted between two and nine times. The CDR3 sequence: CASSPLRGTSTDTQYF. DNA for the CDR3: TGTGCCAGCAGCCCTTTGCGAGGAACAAGCACAGATACGCAGTATTTT. This chain links TRBV12-1 with TRBJ2-3. TRBV12-1 is designated a pseudogene. The CDR3 consists of 16 residues.

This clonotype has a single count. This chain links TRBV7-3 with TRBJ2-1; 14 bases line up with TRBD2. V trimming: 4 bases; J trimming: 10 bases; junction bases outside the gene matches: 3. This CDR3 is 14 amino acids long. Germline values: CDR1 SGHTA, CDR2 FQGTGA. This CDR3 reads CASSSGLAGGEQFF. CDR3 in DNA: TGTGCCAGCAGCTCCGGACTAGCGGGAGGCGAGCAGTTCTTC.

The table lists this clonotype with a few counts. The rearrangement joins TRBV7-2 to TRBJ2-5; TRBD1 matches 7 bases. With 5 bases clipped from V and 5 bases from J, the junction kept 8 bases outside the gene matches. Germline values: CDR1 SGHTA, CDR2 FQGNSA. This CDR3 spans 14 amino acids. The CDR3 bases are TGTGCCAGCAGCCTGGCGACAGGGAGCGAGACCCAGTACTTC. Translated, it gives CASSLATGSETQYF.

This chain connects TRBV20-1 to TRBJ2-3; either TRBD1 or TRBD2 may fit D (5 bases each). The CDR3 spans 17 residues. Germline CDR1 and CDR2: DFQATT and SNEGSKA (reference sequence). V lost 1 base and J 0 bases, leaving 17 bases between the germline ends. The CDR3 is CSARAPQGPLSTDTQYF. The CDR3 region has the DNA TGCAGTGCTAGAGCCCCCCAGGGACCACTCAGCACAGATACGCAGTATTTT.

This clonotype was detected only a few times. CDR3 sequence (DNA): TGTGCCAGCAGCTCCCAGAGAGAAGCTTTCTTT. It specifies CASSSQREAFF. The chain joins TRBV28 to TRBJ1-1; D call uncertain. The V end lost 6 bases, the J end lost 8 bases, and 10 bases lay between the germline ends. The germline gives CDR1 MDHEN, CDR2 SYDVKM. The CDR3 loop spans 11 amino acids.

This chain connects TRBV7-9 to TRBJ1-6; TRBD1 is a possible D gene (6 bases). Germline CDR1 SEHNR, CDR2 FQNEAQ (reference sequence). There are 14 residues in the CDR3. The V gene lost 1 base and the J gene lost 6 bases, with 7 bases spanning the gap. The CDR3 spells CASSLVQGNSPLHF. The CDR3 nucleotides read TGTGCCAGCAGCTTAGTACAGGGTAATTCACCCCTCCACTTT.